This T cell receptor (beta chain) appears in the sequencing data of a study of blood T cell repertoires in COVID-19. This clone was observed a single time. TCRdb's table, derived via immunoSEQ multiplex PCR, lists solely in-frame clones and lacks some. In the table there are about 350,000 clones, 88% of which are singletons. This sequence was found in a woman aged 25 to 39 who had been exposed to COVID-19. The sample comprised PBMCs or T cells enriched from blood (not recorded which).

CDR3 DNA sequence: TGTGCCAGCAGTGGGCAGATCAGCAATCAGCCCCAGCATTTT. The encoded protein is CASSGQISNQPQHF. The J gene is TRBJ1-5, the V gene TRBV25-1; D is undetermined. The germline V and J ends were trimmed by 4 bases and 1 base, with 8 bases remaining between them. Germline assignment: CDR1 MGHDK and CDR2 SYGVNS. This CDR3 is built from 14 residues.